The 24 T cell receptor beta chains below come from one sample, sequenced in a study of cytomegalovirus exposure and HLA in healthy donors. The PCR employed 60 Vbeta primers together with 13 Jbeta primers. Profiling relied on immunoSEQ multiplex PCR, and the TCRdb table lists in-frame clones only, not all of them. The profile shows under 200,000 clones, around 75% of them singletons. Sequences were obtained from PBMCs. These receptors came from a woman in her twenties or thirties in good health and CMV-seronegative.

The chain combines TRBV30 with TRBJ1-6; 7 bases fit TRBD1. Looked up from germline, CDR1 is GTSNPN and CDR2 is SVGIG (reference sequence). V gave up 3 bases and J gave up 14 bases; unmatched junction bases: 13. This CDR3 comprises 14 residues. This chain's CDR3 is CAWSKGRGTSALHF. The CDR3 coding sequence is TGTGCCTGGAGCAAGGGCAGGGGGACCTCTGCCCTCCACTTT.

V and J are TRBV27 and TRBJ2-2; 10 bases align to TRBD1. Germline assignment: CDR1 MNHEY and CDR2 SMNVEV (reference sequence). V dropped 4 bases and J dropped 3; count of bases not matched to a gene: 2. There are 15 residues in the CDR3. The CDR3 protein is CASSYGQGDTGELFF. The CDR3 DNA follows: TGTGCCAGCAGTTACGGACAGGGGGACACCGGGGAGCTGTTTTTT.

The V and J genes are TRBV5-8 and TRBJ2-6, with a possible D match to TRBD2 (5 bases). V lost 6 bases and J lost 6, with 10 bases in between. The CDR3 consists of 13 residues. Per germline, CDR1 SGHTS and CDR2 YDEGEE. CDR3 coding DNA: TGTGCCAGCACGACGAGGGTGGCCAACGTCCTGACTTTC. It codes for CASTTRVANVLTF.

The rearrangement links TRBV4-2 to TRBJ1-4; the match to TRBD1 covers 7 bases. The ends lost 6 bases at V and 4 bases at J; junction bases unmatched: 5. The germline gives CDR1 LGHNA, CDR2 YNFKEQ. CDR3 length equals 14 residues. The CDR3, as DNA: TGTGCCAGCAGACTACAGGGGAATAATGAAAAACTGTTTTTT. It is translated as CASRLQGNNEKLFF.

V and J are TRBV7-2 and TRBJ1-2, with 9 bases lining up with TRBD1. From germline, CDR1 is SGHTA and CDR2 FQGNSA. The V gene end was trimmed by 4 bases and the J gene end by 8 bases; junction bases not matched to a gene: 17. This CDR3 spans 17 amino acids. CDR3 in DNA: TGTGCCAGCAGCTACAGGGGGCTGGTAACAAAGAGGTTAGGCTACACCTTC. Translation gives CASSYRGLVTKRLGYTF. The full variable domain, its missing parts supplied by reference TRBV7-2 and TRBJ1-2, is GAGVSQSPSNKVTEKGKDVELRCDPISGHTALYWYRQSLGQGLEFLIYFQGNSAPDKSGLPSDRFSAERTGGSVSTLTIQRTQQEDSAVYLCASSYRGLVTKRLGYTFGSGTRLTVV.

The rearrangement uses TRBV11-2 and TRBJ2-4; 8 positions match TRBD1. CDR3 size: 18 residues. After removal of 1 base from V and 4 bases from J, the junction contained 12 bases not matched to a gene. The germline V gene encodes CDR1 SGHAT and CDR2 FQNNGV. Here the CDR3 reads CASSLGQGFVGSKNIQYF. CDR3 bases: TGTGCCAGCAGCTTAGGACAGGGGTTTGTGGGTTCGAAAAACATTCAGTACTTC.

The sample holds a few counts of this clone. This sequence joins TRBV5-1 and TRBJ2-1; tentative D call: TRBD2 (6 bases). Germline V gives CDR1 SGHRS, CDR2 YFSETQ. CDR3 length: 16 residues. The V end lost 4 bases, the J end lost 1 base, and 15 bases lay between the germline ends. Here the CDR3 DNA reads TGCGCCAGCAGCCCCCTTAGCGGACGTTCCTACAATGAGCAGTTCTTC. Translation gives CASSPLSGRSYNEQFF.

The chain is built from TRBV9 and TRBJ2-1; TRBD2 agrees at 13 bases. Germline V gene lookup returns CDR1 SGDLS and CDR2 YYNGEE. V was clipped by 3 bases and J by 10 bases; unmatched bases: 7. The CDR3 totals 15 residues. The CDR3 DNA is TGTGCCAGCAGCGAGGGACTAGCGGGATCAGGGGAGCAGTTCTTC. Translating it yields CASSEGLAGSGEQFF.

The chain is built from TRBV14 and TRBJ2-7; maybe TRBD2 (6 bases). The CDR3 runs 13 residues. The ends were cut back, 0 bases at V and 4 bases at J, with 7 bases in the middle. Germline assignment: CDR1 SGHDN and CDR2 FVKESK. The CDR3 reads CASSQDAGYEQYF. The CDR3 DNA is TGTGCCAGCAGCCAAGATGCGGGGTACGAGCAGTACTTC. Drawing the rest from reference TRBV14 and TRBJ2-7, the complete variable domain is EAGVTQFPSHSVIEKGQTVTLRCDPISGHDNLYWYRRVMGKEIKFLLHFVKESKQDESGMPNNRFLAERTGGTYSTLKVQPAELEDSGVYFCASSQDAGYEQYFGPGTRLTVT.

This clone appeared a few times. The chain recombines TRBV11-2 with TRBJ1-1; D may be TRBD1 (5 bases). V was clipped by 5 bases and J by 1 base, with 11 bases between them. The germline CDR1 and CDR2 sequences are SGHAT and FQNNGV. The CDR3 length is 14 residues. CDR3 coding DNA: TGTGCCAGCAGCCTCGGGACTTCGAACACTGAAGCTTTCTTT. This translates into CASSLGTSNTEAFF. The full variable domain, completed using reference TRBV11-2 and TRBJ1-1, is EAGVAQSPRYKIIEKRQSVAFWCNPISGHATLYWYQQILGQGPKLLIQFQNNGVVDDSQLPKDRFSAERLKGVDSTLKIQPAKLEDSAVYLCASSLGTSNTEAFFGQGTRLTVV.

CDR3 sequence (DNA): TGTGCCATCAGTGAGACGGGAGCCTCCTTGAACACTGAAGCTTTCTTT. Amino acid sequence: CAISETGASLNTEAFF. The chain recombines TRBV10-3 with TRBJ1-1, with unresolved D. This CDR3 has 16 residues. V dropped 2 bases and J dropped 0 bases, with 13 bases sitting between them. Germline-derived CDR1 and CDR2 are ENHRY and SYGVKD.

CDR3 region: CASSEGETEAFF. The DNA for the CDR3 is TGTGCCAGCAGCGAGGGGGAGACTGAAGCTTTCTTT. The chain uses TRBV7-9 and TRBJ1-1; D may be TRBD1 (6 bases). CDR3 length: 12 amino acids. CDR1 is SEHNR and CDR2 is FQNEAQ in the germline V gene (reference sequence). Trimming shortened V by 5 bases and J by 5 bases, and 9 bases separated the two germline ends.

The CDR3 DNA is TGCGCCAGCAGCTTAACAGGGGGCGGACGGAACACTGAAGCTTTCTTT. Encoded protein: CASSLTGGGRNTEAFF. The V gene is TRBV5-1, the J gene TRBJ1-1; 9 bases align to TRBD1. Germline-derived CDR1 and CDR2 are SGHRS and YFSETQ. The ends lost 2 bases at V and 1 base at J; junction bases unmatched: 6. The CDR3 is made up of 16 amino acids.

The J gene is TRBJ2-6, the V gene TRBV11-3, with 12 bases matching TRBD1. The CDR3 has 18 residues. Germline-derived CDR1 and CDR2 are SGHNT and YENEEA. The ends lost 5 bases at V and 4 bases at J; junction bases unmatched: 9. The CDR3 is CASSPGQGARNGANVLTF. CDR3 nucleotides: TGTGCCAGCAGCCCGGGACAGGGGGCCCGGAACGGGGCCAACGTCCTGACTTTC.

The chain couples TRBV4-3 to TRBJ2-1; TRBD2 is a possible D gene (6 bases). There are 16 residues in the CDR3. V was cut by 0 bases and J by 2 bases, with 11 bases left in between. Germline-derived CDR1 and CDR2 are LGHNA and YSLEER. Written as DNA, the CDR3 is TGCGCCAGCAGCCAAGAGGTGGGCGGGGCCTACAATGAGCAGTTCTTC. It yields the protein CASSQEVGGAYNEQFF.

This CDR3 reads CASSGTVNNSPLHF. The CDR3 nucleotides read TGTGCCAGCTCCGGAACAGTGAATAATTCACCCCTCCACTTT. The chain is built from TRBV18 and TRBJ1-6; D unclear. CDR1 is KGHSH and CDR2 is LQKENI in the germline V gene. Between the trimmed V and J ends, which lost 6 bases and 5 bases, there was a span of 11 bases. The CDR3 consists of 14 residues.

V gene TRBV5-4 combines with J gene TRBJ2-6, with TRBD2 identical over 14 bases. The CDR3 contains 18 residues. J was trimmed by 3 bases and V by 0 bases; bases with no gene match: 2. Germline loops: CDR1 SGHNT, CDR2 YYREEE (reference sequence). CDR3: CASSLGLAGGFGANVLTF. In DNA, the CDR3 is TGTGCCAGCAGCTTGGGACTAGCGGGAGGGTTTGGGGCCAACGTCCTGACTTTC.

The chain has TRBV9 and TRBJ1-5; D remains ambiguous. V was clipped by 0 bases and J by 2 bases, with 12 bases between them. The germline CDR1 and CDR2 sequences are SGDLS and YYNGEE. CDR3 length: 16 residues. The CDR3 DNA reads TGTGCCAGCAGCGTAGGGGTTGGTGAGGGCAATCAGCCCCAGCATTTT. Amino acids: CASSVGVGEGNQPQHF.

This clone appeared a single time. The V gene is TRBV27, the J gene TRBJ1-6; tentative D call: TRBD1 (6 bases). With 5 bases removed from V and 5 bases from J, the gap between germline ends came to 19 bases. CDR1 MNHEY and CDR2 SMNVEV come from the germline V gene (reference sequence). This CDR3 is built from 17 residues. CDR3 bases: TGTGCCAGCAGTGCGTTATCCGGGACACTTGATAATTCACCCCTCCACTTT. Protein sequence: CASSALSGTLDNSPLHF.

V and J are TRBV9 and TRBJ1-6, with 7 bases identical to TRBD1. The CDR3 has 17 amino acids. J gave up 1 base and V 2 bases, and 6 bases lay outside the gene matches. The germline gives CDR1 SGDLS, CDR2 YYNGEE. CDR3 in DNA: TGTGCCAGCAGCGTTCACAGGGGAGATTCCTATAATTCACCCCTCCACTTT. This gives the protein CASSVHRGDSYNSPLHF.

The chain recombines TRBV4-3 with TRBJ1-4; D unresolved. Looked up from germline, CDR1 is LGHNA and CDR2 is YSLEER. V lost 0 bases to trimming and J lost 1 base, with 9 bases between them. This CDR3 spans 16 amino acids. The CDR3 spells CASSQDIAGTNEKLFF. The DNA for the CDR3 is TGCGCCAGCAGCCAAGATATAGCGGGAACTAATGAAAAACTGTTTTTT.

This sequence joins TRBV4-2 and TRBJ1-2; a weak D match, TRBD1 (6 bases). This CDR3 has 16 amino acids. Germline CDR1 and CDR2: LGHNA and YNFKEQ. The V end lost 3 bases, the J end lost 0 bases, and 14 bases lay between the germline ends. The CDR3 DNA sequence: TGTGCCAGCAGCCATCTCCAGGGGCGAACTAACTATGGCTACACCTTC. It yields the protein CASSHLQGRTNYGYTF.

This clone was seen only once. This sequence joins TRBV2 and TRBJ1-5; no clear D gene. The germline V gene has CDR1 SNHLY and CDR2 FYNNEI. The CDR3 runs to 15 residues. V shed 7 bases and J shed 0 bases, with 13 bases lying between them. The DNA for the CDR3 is TGTGCCAGCAAAGCAGGCCGGTATAGCAATCAGCCCCAGCATTTT. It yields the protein CASKAGRYSNQPQHF.

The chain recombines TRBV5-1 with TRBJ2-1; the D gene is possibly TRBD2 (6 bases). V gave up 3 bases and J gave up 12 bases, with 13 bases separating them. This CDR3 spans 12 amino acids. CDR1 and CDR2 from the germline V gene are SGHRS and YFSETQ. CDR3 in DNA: TGCGCCAGCAGCTACCGCACCGGGGGGCAGTTCTTC. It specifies CASSYRTGGQFF.